Following are 30 T cell receptor beta chains from one sample sequenced in a study of post-analysis software for immune sequencing data. Study outcomes and limitations: Elevated frequency relative to controls characterized several TRBV segments in patients, TRBV5-6, TRBV5-1 and TRBV20-1 among them.

cDNA libraries for TCR beta contained unique molecular identifiers. TCRdb processed the PCR reads anew with MiXCR; each CDR3 protein has one entry. The data show about 820,000 distinct CDR3 sequences, about 53% seen once. Their antigens are not known. Sequenced: blood. These receptor sequences come from a girl aged 10-17 years with multiple sclerosis.

This clonotype showed up just a few times. The chain recombines TRBV4-1 with TRBJ2-7; TRBD2 agrees at 8 bases. After removal of 4 bases from V and 3 bases from J, the junction contained 11 bases not matched to a gene. Germline V gives CDR1 MGHRA, CDR2 YSYEKL. This CDR3 comprises 16 residues. The CDR3 DNA is TGCGCCAGCAGCCTCCCCGTGGCTAGCGGGCTCTACGAGCAGTACTTC. It is translated as CASSLPVASGLYEQYF.

A few counts support this clonotype. The rearrangement links TRBV5-5 to TRBJ1-2, with D maybe TRBD1 (5 bases). From germline, CDR1 is SGHKS and CDR2 YYEKEE (reference sequence). V lost 4 bases and J 10 bases, leaving 14 bases between the germline ends. The CDR3 spans 12 residues. The CDR3 DNA follows: TGTGCCAGCAGCGGTCCAGGGCGCCTCTACACCTTC. This sequence encodes CASSGPGRLYTF.

This clonotype was found a few times. The gene calls are TRBV12-3 or TRBV12-4 and TRBJ2-3; D is possibly TRBD1 or TRBD2 (6 bases each). The CDR3 runs 15 residues. Trimming removed 7 bases at V and 3 bases at J, with 17 bases between. The CDR3 nucleotides are TGTGCCAGCACCCCCGGAGGAGGGGGGACAGATACGCAGTATTTT. Translating it yields CASTPGGGGTDTQYF.

The chain couples TRBV5-8 to TRBJ2-5; the D gene is possibly TRBD2 (6 bases). CDR3 length equals 13 residues. Germline CDR1 is SGHTS and CDR2 is YDEGEE. V lost 4 bases and J 5 bases, leaving 12 bases between the germline ends. As DNA, the CDR3 is TGTGCCAGCAGCACGGGACTTTTTGAGACCCAGTACTTC. Its translation: CASSTGLFETQYF.

The V and J genes are TRBV5-5 and TRBJ1-5; D is unresolved. The germline gives CDR1 SGHKS, CDR2 YYEKEE (reference sequence). Deletions cut 1 base from V and 7 bases from J, with 15 bases between. The CDR3 covers 15 residues. DNA for the CDR3: TGTGCCAGCAGCTTGTCCTGGGATCGGAGGCAGCCCCAGCATTTT. It is translated as CASSLSWDRRQPQHF.

V gene TRBV12-3 or TRBV12-4 combines with J gene TRBJ2-1; D tentatively reads TRBD1 or TRBD2 (6 bases each). This CDR3 has 14 amino acids. Trimming cost V 6 bases and J 7 bases, with 16 bases left between them. CDR3: CASSSRGPGNEQFF. CDR3 nucleotides: TGTGCCAGCAGCAGCCGGGGGCCGGGGAATGAGCAGTTCTTC.

The chain has TRBV4-1 and TRBJ2-7, with D perhaps matching TRBD1 or TRBD2 (5 bases each). Germline V gene data show CDR1 as MGHRA and CDR2 as YSYEKL. The CDR3 runs 16 residues. Trimming took off 0 bases at V and 2 bases at J, with 14 bases between the two ends. The CDR3 DNA reads TGCGCCAGCAGCCAAGAGAGCAGGGCGGGCCCCTACGAGCAGTACTTC. Translated: CASSQESRAGPYEQYF.

The rearrangement links TRBV27 to TRBJ2-5; TRBD2 agrees at 9 bases. This CDR3 has 15 residues. Germline-derived CDR1 and CDR2 are MNHEY and SMNVEV (reference sequence). V lost 2 bases to trimming and J lost 5 bases; unmatched junction nucleotides: 6. The CDR3 region has the DNA TGTGCCAGCAGTTTAGTAAGCGGGGGGCGGGAGACCCAGTACTTC. Translating gives CASSLVSGGRETQYF.

This clonotype has just a few counts. The chain couples TRBV14 to TRBJ2-7; 11 bases are a match to TRBD1. The junction had 6 bases not matched to a gene; V was cut back by 3 bases and J by 5 bases. The germline CDR1 and CDR2 sequences are SGHDN and FVKESK. This CDR3 is built from 15 residues. The CDR3 nucleotides are TGTGCCAGCAGCCATAAGGGACAGGGGGTACACGAGCAGTACTTC. The encoded protein is CASSHKGQGVHEQYF.

This chain joins TRBV20-1 and TRBJ2-3; 7 bases are shared with TRBD1. Germline CDR1 DFQATT, CDR2 SNEGSKA (reference sequence). J lost 4 bases, V lost 1 base, and 8 bases had no gene match. This CDR3 has 15 amino acids. CDR3 sequence: CSARGRTGPSDTQYF. In DNA form, the CDR3 reads TGCAGTGCTAGAGGACGGACAGGCCCTTCAGATACGCAGTATTTT.

J is TRBJ1-5 and V is TRBV20-1, with 9 bases identical to TRBD1. J gave up 7 bases and V 7 bases, and 8 bases lay outside the gene matches. Germline lookup yields CDR1 DFQATT and CDR2 SNEGSKA (reference sequence). The length of the CDR3 is 13 residues. In DNA form, the CDR3 reads TGCAGTGTAACCGGGACAGGGAAGCAGCCCCAGCATTTT. Its translation: CSVTGTGKQPQHF.

This clonotype was detected only a few times. The chain recombines TRBV2 with TRBJ2-1; no clear D gene. Germline V gene data show CDR1 as SNHLY and CDR2 as FYNNEI. This CDR3 is built from 11 residues. V shed 8 bases and J shed 2 bases, with 4 bases lying between them. The CDR3 nucleotides are TGTGCCAGCCGGACCTACAATGAGCAGTTCTTC. Protein product: CASRTYNEQFF.

This clonotype was counted once. This chain joins TRBV2 and TRBJ2-5, with a tentative D call TRBD2 (6 bases). The CDR3 contains 14 residues. Trimming took 6 bases from V and 5 from J, leaving 16 bases between them. Germline V gene lookup returns CDR1 SNHLY and CDR2 FYNNEI. The DNA for the CDR3 is TGTGCCAGCAGACCACAGCTAGCGTTGGAGACCCAGTACTTC. It is translated as CASRPQLALETQYF.

The chain uses TRBV6-1 and TRBJ2-1; no clear D gene. Per the germline V gene, CDR1 is MNHNS and CDR2 is SASEGT. The CDR3 has 12 amino acids. V was trimmed by 2 bases and J by 8 bases, leaving 7 bases between them. CDR3 amino acids: CASSEFGYEQFF. DNA for the CDR3: TGTGCCAGCAGTGAATTTGGGTATGAGCAGTTCTTC.

A few counts support this clonotype. The J gene is TRBJ2-6, the V gene TRBV5-1, with D maybe TRBD2 (6 bases). Germline values: CDR1 SGHRS, CDR2 YFSETQ. Trimming took off 7 bases at V and 3 bases at J, with 11 bases between the two ends. CDR3 length: 14 residues. Written as DNA, the CDR3 is TGCGCCAGCTACCCCGGGGGTGGGGCCAACGTCCTGACTTTC. It is translated as CASYPGGGANVLTF.

The chain recombines TRBV2 with TRBJ2-1; 8 positions match TRBD2. Trimming took 7 bases from V and 6 from J; bases not matched to a gene: 8. The CDR3 contains 14 residues. The germline CDR1 and CDR2 sequences are SNHLY and FYNNEI. In nucleotides, the CDR3 is TGTGCCAGCATCAGGGCGGGGGGACCCAATGAGCAGTTCTTC. Encoded protein: CASIRAGGPNEQFF.

This clonotype was counted a few times. The chain couples TRBV28 to TRBJ1-2; D is unclear. The CDR3 totals 13 residues. Looked up from germline, CDR1 is MDHEN and CDR2 is SYDVKM. Trimming removed 2 bases at V and 8 bases at J, with 12 bases between. As DNA, the CDR3 is TGTGCCAGCAGTTTAAGTGGCGGTCGAGGCTACACCTTC. It specifies CASSLSGGRGYTF.

J is TRBJ2-3 and V is TRBV2; D call uncertain. Germline V gene lookup returns CDR1 SNHLY and CDR2 FYNNEI. Trimming stripped 1 base from V and 2 bases from J, with 10 bases between. The CDR3 length is 15 residues. The CDR3 sequence: CASSEEVTDTDTQYF. The CDR3 DNA reads as TGTGCCAGCAGTGAAGAGGTCACAGACACAGATACGCAGTATTTT.

The chain couples TRBV5-1 to TRBJ2-6, with 12 bases identical to TRBD1. Looked up from germline, CDR1 is SGHRS and CDR2 is YFSETQ. Germline trimming cut 4 bases from V and 2 bases from J; bases unmatched to any gene: 4. The CDR3 contains 17 residues. The CDR3 coding sequence is TGCGCCAGCAGCAGGGGACAGGGGGCAACTGGGGCCAACGTCCTGACTTTC. Translation gives CASSRGQGATGANVLTF.

The chain employs TRBV9 and TRBJ2-3, with D uncertain. CDR3 length equals 13 residues. Germline loops: CDR1 SGDLS, CDR2 YYNGEE. V dropped 0 bases and J dropped 5 bases, with 7 bases sitting between them. The CDR3 is CASSVAAIDTQYF. The CDR3 DNA reads TGTGCCAGCAGCGTAGCAGCCATAGATACGCAGTATTTT. Complete variable domain (other parts from reference TRBV9 and TRBJ2-3): DSGVTQTPKHLITATGQRVTLRCSPRSGDLSVYWYQQSLDQGLQFLIQYYNGEERAKGNILERFSAQQFPDLHSELNLSSLELGDSALYFCASSVAAIDTQYFGPGTRLTVL.

This clonotype has just a few counts. V is TRBV5-5 and J is TRBJ2-7; D uncertain. V was clipped by 0 bases and J by 0 bases, with 16 bases between them. In germline, CDR1 is SGHKS, CDR2 YYEKEE (reference sequence). CDR3 length: 17 amino acids. CDR3 DNA: TGTGCCAGCAGCTTGGGAAGGTACGACGATTACTCCTACGAGCAGTACTTC. The encoded protein is CASSLGRYDDYSYEQYF.

The chain uses TRBV7-2 and TRBJ2-6, with D perhaps matching TRBD1 (5 bases). Trimming left V 1 base short and J 2 bases short, with 12 bases between. This CDR3 spans 17 amino acids. Looked up from germline, CDR1 is SGHTA and CDR2 is FQGNSA. CDR3 sequence reads: CASSLEIRATGANVLTF. The DNA of the CDR3 is TGTGCCAGCAGCTTAGAAATCAGGGCTACTGGGGCCAACGTCCTGACTTTC.

The gene calls are TRBV10-3 and TRBJ2-1; the match to TRBD2 covers 14 bases. Germline loops: CDR1 ENHRY, CDR2 SYGVKD. Germline trimming cut 3 bases from V and 1 base from J; bases unmatched to any gene: 8. This CDR3 has 19 residues. CDR3 in DNA: TGTGCCATCAGTGATCCGACGGGGACTAGCGGGAGATCCTACAATGAGCAGTTCTTC. Protein: CAISDPTGTSGRSYNEQFF.

This clonotype was found once. The chain has TRBV6-1 and TRBJ1-5; D unclear. The CDR3 has 13 amino acids. Trimming cost V 8 bases and J 5 bases, with 13 bases left between them. Germline V gives CDR1 MNHNS, CDR2 SASEGT. The CDR3 sequence: CASPGSPDQPQHF. As DNA, the CDR3 is TGTGCCAGCCCGGGCAGCCCTGATCAGCCCCAGCATTTT.

This clonotype has a handful of counts. This rearrangement joins TRBV20-1 to TRBJ1-1; the match to TRBD1 covers 11 bases. The CDR3 loop spans 14 amino acids. V lost 6 bases and J lost 1; bases outside the gene matches: 4. Germline CDR1 and CDR2: DFQATT and SNEGSKA (reference sequence). CDR3 residues: CSARTGGPNTEAFF. CDR3 in DNA: TGCAGTGCCAGGACAGGGGGCCCGAACACTGAAGCTTTCTTT.

The chain uses TRBV5-1 and TRBJ2-1; 7 bases agree with TRBD1. This CDR3 comprises 14 residues. From germline, CDR1 is SGHRS and CDR2 YFSETQ. V shed 4 bases and J 8 bases; nucleotides not matched to a gene: 9. This CDR3 is CASSKETGIYEQFF. CDR3 in DNA: TGCGCCAGCAGCAAGGAGACAGGGATTTATGAGCAGTTCTTC.

A word on this clonotype: One end of the junction varies from germline; a read error may be responsible. Here the CDR3 reads CVSSASKTGVEQYF. The CDR3 region has the DNA TGCGTCAGCAGCGCAAGTAAGACAGGGGTCGAGCAGTACTTC. The V call is TRBV5-1, the J call TRBJ2-7; TRBD1 matches 8 bases. The CDR3 is 14 amino acids. Germline lookup yields CDR1 SGHRS and CDR2 YFSETQ.

This clonotype was observed a handful of times. The V call is TRBV7-3, the J call TRBJ2-5; D call uncertain. V was cut by 6 bases and J by 0 bases, with 5 bases left in between. This CDR3 region has 12 residues. The V gene's germline CDR1 is SGHTA and CDR2 FQGTGA. The DNA of the CDR3 is TGTGCCAGCAGTATGGACCAAGAGACCCAGTACTTC. It yields the protein CASSMDQETQYF.

This clonotype was detected only a few times. This chain links TRBV12-3 or TRBV12-4 with TRBJ2-3, with 9 bases matching TRBD1. This CDR3 is built from 16 residues. Germline trimming cut 4 bases from V and 5 bases from J; bases unmatched to any gene: 10. In DNA, the CDR3 is TGTGCCAGCAGTTCCCGGGACAGGGATACTGGAGATACGCAGTATTTT. It translates to CASSSRDRDTGDTQYF.

This clonotype was recorded at least ten times. The gene calls are TRBV10-3 and TRBJ2-4; TRBD1 might be the D (6 bases). V dropped 0 bases and J dropped 0 bases, with 9 bases sitting between them. Germline CDR1 ENHRY, CDR2 SYGVKD. This CDR3 has 16 amino acids. The CDR3 DNA sequence: TGTGCCATCAGTGAGTCGGGCAGGGGAGCCAAAAACATTCAGTACTTC. Amino acid sequence: CAISESGRGAKNIQYF.